This TCR beta chain originates from a study of T cell responses to AZD1222 COVID-19 vaccine. Study-level findings and limits: Following two doses of AZD1222, Spike-specific TCR breadth and depth rose.

The CDR3 contains 17 residues. In germline, CDR1 is SGHKS, CDR2 YYEKEE (reference sequence). Trimming took 2 bases from V and 0 from J; bases not matched to a gene: 7. This clone has a handful of counts. What it recognizes is unknown. Data came from immunoSEQ multiplex PCR; TCRdb stores just in-frame clones and leaves some out. Found here are 69,000 or so clones, around 90% of them singletons; the top ten hold approximately 1.2%. The receptor comes from an adult who received the AZD1222 COVID-19 vaccine. This specimen was peripheral blood, taken 28 days after the second AZD1222 dose. The J gene is TRBJ1-3, the V gene TRBV5-5, with 8 bases lining up with TRBD1. CDR3 in amino acids: CASSFIQGVISGNTIYF. Here the CDR3 DNA reads TGTGCCAGCAGCTTTATACAGGGGGTTATCTCTGGAAACACCATATATTTT.